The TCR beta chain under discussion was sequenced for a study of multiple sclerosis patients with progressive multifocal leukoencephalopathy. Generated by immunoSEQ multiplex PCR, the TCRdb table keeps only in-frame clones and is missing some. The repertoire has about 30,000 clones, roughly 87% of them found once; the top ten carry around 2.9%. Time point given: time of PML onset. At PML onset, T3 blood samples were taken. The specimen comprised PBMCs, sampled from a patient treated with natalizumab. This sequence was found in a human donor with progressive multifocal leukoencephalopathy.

The CDR3 DNA sequence: TGTGCCAGCAGCCCCCGCCGCGGGGACACCATATATTTT. Protein sequence: CASSPRRGDTIYF. The chain has TRBV5-5 and TRBJ1-3, with no clear D. The CDR3 consists of 13 residues. The V end was cut by 4 bases, the J end by 8 bases, with 13 bases between. Germline CDR1 and CDR2: SGHKS and YYEKEE (reference sequence).